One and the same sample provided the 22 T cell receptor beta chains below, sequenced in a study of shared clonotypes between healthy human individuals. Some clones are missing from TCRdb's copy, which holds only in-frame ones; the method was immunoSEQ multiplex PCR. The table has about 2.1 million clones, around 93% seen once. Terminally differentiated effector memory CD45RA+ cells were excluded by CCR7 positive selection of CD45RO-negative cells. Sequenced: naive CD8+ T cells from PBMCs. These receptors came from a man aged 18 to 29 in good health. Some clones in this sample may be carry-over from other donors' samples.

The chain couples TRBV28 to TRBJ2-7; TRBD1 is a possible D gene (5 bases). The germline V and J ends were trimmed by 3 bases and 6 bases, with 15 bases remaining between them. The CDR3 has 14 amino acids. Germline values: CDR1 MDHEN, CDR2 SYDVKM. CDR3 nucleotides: TGTGCCAGCAGTTTCAGGGCTCAAGGGATCGAGCAGTACTTC. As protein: CASSFRAQGIEQYF.

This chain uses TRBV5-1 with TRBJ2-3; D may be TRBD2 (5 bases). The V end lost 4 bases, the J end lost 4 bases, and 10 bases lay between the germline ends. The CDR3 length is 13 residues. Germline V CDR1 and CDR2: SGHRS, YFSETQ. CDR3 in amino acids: CASSLRTADTQYF. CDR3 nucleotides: TGCGCCAGCAGCCTACGGACTGCAGATACGCAGTATTTT.

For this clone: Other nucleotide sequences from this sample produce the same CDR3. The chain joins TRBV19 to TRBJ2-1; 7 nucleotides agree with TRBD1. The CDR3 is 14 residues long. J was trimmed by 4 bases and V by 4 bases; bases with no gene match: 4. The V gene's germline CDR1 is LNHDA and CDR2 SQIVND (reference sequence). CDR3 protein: CASSNRGPYNEQFF. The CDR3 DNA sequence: TGTGCCAGTAGTAATAGGGGGCCATACAATGAGCAGTTCTTC.

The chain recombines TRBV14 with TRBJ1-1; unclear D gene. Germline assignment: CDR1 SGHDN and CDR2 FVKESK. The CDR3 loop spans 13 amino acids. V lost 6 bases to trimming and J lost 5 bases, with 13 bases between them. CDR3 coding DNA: TGTGCCAGCAGACAGACGGGAGGGACTGAAGCTTTCTTT. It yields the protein CASRQTGGTEAFF.

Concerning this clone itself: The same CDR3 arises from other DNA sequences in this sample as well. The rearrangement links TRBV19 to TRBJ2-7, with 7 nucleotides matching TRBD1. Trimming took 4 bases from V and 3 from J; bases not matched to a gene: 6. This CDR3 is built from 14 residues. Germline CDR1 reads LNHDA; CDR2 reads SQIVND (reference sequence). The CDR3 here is CASSTRQGRYEQYF. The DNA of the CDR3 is TGTGCCAGTAGTACGCGACAGGGCCGCTACGAGCAGTACTTC. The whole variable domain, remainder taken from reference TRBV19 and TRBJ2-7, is DGGITQSPKYLFRKEGQNVTLSCEQNLNHDAMYWYRQDPGQGLRLIYYSQIVNDFQKGDIAEGYSVSREKKESFPLTVTSAQKNPTAFYLCASSTRQGRYEQYFGPGTRLTVT.

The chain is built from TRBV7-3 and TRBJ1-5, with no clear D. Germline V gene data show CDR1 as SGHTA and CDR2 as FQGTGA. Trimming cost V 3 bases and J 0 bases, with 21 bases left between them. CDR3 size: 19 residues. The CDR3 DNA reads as TGTGCCAGCAGCTTTCCACAAGGCCTAGGGCGTAATAGCAATCAGCCCCAGCATTTT. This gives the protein CASSFPQGLGRNSNQPQHF.

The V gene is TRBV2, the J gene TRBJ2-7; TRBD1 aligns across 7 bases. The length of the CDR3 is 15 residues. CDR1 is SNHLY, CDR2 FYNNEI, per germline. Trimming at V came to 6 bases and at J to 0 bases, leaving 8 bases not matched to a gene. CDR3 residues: CASRVLWTGSYEQYF. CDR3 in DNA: TGTGCCAGCAGGGTCCTTTGGACAGGCTCCTACGAGCAGTACTTC.

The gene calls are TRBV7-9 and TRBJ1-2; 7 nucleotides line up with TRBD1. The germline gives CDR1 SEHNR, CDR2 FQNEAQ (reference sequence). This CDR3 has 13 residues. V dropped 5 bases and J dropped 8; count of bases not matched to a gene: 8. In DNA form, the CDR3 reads TGTGCCAGCAGCGGCCAGGGGGTCAGGGGCTACACCTTC. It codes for CASSGQGVRGYTF.

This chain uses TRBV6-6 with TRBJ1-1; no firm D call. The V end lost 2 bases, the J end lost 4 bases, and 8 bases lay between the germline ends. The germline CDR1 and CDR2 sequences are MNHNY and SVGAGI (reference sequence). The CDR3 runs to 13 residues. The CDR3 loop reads CASSYLGSTEAFF. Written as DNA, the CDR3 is TGTGCCAGCAGTTACCTGGGGAGCACTGAAGCTTTCTTT.

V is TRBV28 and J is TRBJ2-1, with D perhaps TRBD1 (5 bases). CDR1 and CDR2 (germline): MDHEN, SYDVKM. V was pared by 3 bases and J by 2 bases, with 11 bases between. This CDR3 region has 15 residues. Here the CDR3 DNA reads TGTGCCAGCAGTTTCCGACAGACTGCCTACAATGAGCAGTTCTTC. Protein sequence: CASSFRQTAYNEQFF. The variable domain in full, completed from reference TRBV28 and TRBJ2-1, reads DVKVTQSSRYLVKRTGEKVFLECVQDMDHENMFWYRQDPGLGLRLIYFSYDVKMKEKGDIPEGYSVSREKKERFSLILESASTNQTSMYLCASSFRQTAYNEQFFGPGTRLTVL.

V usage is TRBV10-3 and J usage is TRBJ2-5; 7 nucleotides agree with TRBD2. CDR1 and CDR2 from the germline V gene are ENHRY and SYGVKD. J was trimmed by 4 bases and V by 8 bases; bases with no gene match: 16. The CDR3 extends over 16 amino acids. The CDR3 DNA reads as TGTGCCATCCGGGCGGGGGACGGGAGAAGGGGAGAGACCCAGTACTTC. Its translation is CAIRAGDGRRGETQYF.

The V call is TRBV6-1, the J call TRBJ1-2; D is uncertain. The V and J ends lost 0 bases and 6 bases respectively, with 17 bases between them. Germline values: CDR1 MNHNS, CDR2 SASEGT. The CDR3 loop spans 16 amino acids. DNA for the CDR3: TGTGCCAGCAGTGAAGCGGGCGGGCGAGCCTTTCATGGCTACACCTTC. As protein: CASSEAGGRAFHGYTF.

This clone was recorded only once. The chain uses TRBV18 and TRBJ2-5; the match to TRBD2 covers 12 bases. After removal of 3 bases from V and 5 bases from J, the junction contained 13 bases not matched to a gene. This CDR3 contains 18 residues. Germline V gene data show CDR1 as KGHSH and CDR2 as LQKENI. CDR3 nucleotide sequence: TGTGCCAGCTCACCGCCTTTCCTAGCGGGAGGGCCCGGGGAGACCCAGTACTTC. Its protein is CASSPPFLAGGPGETQYF.

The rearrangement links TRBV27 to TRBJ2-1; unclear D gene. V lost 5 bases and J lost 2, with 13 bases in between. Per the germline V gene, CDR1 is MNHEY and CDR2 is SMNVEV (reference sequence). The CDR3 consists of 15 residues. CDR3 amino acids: CASSLRAPAYNEQFF. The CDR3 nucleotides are TGTGCCAGCAGTCTCCGGGCCCCCGCCTACAATGAGCAGTTCTTC.

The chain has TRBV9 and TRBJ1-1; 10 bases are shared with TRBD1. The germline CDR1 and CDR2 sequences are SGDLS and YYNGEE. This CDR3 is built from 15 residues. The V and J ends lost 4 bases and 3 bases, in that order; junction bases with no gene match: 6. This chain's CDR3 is CASSLGQGVDTEAFF. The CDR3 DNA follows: TGTGCCAGCAGCCTTGGACAGGGGGTGGACACTGAAGCTTTCTTT.

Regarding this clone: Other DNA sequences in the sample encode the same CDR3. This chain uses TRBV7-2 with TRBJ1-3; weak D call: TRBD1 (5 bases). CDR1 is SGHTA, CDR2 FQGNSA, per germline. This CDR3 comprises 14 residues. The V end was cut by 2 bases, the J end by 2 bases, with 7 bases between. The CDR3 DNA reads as TGTGCCAGCAGCTTAAGAGGGGCTGGAAACACCATATATTTT. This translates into CASSLRGAGNTIYF.

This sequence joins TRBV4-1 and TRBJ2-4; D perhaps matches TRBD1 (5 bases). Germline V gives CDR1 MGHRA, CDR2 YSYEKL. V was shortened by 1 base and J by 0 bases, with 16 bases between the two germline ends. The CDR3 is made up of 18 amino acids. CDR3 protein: CASSQADLYRGAKNIQYF. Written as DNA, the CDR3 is TGCGCCAGCAGCCAAGCTGACCTCTATAGGGGAGCCAAAAACATTCAGTACTTC.

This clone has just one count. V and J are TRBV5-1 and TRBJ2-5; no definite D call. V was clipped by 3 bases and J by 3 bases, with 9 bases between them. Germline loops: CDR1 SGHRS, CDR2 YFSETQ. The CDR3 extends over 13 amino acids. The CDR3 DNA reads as TGCGCCAGCAGCTATTGGCTGGAAGAGACCCAGTACTTC. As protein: CASSYWLEETQYF. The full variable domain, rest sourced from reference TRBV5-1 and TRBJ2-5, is KAGVTQTPRYLIKTRGQQVTLSCSPISGHRSVSWYQQTPGQGLQFLFEYFSETQRNKGNFPGRFSGRQFSNSRSEMNVSTLELGDSALYLCASSYWLEETQYFGPGTRLLVL.

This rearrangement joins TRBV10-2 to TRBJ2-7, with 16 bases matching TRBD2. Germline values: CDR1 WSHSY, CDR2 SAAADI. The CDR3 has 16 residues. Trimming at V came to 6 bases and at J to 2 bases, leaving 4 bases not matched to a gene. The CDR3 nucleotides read TGCGCCAGCAGCGGGACTAGCGGGAGGGCCGCCTACGAGCAGTACTTC. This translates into CASSGTSGRAAYEQYF.

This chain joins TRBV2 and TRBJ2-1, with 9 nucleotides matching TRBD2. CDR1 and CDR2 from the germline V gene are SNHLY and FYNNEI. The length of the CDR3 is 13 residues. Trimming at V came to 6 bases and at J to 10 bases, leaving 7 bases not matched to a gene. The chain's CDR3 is CASRSRLAEEQFF. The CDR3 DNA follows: TGTGCCAGCAGGTCCCGACTAGCGGAGGAGCAGTTCTTC.

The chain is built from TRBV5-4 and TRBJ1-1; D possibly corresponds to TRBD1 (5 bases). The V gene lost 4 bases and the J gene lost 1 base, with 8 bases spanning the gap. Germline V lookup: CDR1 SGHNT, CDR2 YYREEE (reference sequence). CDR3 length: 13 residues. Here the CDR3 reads CASSQRGNTEAFF. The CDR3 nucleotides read TGTGCCAGCAGCCAGAGGGGGAACACTGAAGCTTTCTTT.

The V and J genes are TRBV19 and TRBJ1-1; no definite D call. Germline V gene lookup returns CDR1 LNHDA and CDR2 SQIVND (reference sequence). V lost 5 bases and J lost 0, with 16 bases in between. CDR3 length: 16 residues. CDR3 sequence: CASSSWTGLLNTEAFF. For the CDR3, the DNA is TGTGCCAGTAGTTCTTGGACTGGACTATTGAACACTGAAGCTTTCTTT.